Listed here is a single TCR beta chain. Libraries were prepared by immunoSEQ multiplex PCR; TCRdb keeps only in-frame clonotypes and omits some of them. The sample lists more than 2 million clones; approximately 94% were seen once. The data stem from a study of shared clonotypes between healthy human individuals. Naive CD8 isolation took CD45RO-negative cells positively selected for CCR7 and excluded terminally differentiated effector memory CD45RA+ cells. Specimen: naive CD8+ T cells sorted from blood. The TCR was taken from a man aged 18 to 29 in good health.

The CDR3 loop reads CASSESGRPTYEQYF. The CDR3 DNA reads as TGTGCCAGCAGTGAGTCGGGGAGGCCGACCTACGAGCAGTACTTC. The V and J genes are TRBV2 and TRBJ2-7, with D perhaps TRBD2 (6 bases). This CDR3 is 15 amino acids long. Per the germline V gene, CDR1 is SNHLY and CDR2 is FYNNEI. V was clipped by 3 bases and J by 2 bases, with 14 bases between them.